Here is one T cell receptor (beta chain) with its context. Its antigen is unknown. The sample is drawn from a study of T cell responses to AZD1222 COVID-19 vaccine. The CDR3 loop spans 15 amino acids. Germline CDR1 reads MNHEY; CDR2 reads SVGAGI. V shed 6 bases, J shed 1 base, and the junction held 9 bases outside the gene matches. Study outcomes and limitations: Researchers report vaccine-associated CD4 TCRs spanning spike, with dominance at 160-218 and 743-854. Sampled repertoires all dated from after the peak T cell response. Reports indicate that nearly half of spike-specific TCRs are directed at unmutated variant regions.

Some clones are missing from TCRdb's copy, which holds only in-frame ones; the method was immunoSEQ multiplex PCR. The sample yields under 150,000 clones, about 91% seen once. The sample was peripheral blood, taken on day 0 of AZD1222 vaccination. The V gene is TRBV6-5, the J gene TRBJ2-7, with 7 bases that match TRBD2. The clonotype comes from an adult in good health. The chain's CDR3 is CASRKAGVPSYEQYF. CDR3 DNA sequence: TGTGCCAGCAGGAAGGCGGGAGTTCCGTCCTACGAGCAGTACTTC.